This TCR beta chain came from a study of blood T cell repertoires in COVID-19. Across the whole study: Sites across the United States, Italy and Spain contributed samples from acute and convalescent COVID-19.

The length of the CDR3 is 14 residues. The V gene lost 0 bases and the J gene lost 4 bases, with 7 bases spanning the gap. Germline loops: CDR1 SGDLS, CDR2 YYNGEE. Cohorts were assigned according to the clinical history that participants reported. In the authors' workflow: Estimated nucleated cell counts came from reference gene primer amplification. Clones were read by immunoSEQ multiplex PCR, and TCRdb kept only the in-frame ones, dropping some. V and J calls and clone size are those listed in that table; D and trimming were worked out from the DNA. The data hold around 270,000 clones, with about 90% observed a single time.

The genes are TRBV9 and TRBJ2-2; TRBD1 is a possible D gene (6 bases). The material sequenced was PBMCs or T cells enriched from blood (not recorded which). This clonotype was obtained from a woman between 35 and 50 years old who had been exposed to COVID-19. This CDR3 is CASSVGGPTGELFF. DNA for the CDR3: TGTGCCAGCAGCGTAGGGGGGCCCACCGGGGAGCTGTTTTTT.